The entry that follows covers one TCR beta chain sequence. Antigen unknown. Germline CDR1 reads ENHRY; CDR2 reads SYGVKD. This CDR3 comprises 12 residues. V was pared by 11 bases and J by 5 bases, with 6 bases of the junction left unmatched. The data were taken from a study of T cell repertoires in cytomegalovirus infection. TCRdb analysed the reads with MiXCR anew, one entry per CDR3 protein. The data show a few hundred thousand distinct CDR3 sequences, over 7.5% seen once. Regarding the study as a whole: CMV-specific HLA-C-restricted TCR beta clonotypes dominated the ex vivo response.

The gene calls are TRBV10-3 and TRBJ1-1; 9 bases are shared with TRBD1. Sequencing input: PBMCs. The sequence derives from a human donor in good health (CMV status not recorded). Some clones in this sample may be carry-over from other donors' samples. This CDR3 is CAAGTGRTEAFF. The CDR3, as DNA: TGTGCCGCCGGGACAGGGAGGACTGAAGCTTTCTTT.